The sequence of this TCR beta chain was determined in a study of cytomegalovirus exposure and HLA in healthy donors. Background on the study: Out of 300 to 500 genotyped donors, around 80% belonged to the Caucasian-associated ancestry cluster. The study's findings and limits: After further analysis at a later stage, roughly 16,000 TCR beta sequences were associated with HLA alleles at 0.05 false discovery rate. In vitro, a few CMV-associated chains proved specific for CMV antigens.

Germline values: CDR1 SQVTM, CDR2 ANQGSEA. Deletions cut 6 bases from V and 4 bases from J, with 16 bases between. The CDR3 covers 14 residues. PCR employed 60 Vbeta and 13 Jbeta primers. The protocol was immunoSEQ multiplex PCR, while the TCRdb copy is restricted to in-frame clones and leaves out a portion. The sample records some 130,000 clones, more than 70% being singletons. The table lists this clone with a few counts. The antigen is undetermined. Input material: PBMCs. This sequence was found in a young man in good health and CMV-seronegative. The chain joins TRBV29-1 to TRBJ2-1, with a possible D match to TRBD1 (7 bases). Written as DNA, the CDR3 is TGCAGCGTAGCTCCAGGGGGGCTGTACAATGAGCAGTTCTTC. It encodes CSVAPGGLYNEQFF.